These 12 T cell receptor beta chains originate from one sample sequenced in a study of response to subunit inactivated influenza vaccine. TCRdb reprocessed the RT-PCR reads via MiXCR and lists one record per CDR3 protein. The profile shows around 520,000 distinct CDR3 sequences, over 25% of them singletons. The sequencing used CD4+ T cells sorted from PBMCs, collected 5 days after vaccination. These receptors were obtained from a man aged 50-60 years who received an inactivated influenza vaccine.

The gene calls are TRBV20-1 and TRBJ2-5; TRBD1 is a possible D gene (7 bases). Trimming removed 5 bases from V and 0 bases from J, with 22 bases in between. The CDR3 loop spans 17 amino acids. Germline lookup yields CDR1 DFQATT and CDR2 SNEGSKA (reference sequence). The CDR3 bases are TGCAGTGCTTCGGGGGCGACGAAAGGGACAGACCAAGAGACCCAGTACTTC. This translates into CSASGATKGTDQETQYF.

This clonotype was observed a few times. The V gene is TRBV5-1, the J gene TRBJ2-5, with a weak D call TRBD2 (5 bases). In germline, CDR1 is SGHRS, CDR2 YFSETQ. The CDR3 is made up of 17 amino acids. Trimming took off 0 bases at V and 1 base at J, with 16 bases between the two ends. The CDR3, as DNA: TGCGCCAGCAGCTTGGGGGTACGGACTGTGGGCCAAGAGACCCAGTACTTC. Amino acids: CASSLGVRTVGQETQYF.

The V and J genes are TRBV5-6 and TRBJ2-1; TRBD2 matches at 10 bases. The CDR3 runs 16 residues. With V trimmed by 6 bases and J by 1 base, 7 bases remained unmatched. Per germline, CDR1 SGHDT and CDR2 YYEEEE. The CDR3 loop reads CASKGLAGGSYNEQFF. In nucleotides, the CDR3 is TGTGCCAGCAAGGGATTAGCGGGAGGTTCCTACAATGAGCAGTTCTTC. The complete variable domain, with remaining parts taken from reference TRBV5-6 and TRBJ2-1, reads DAGVTQSPTHLIKTRGQQVTLRCSPKSGHDTVSWYQQALGQGPQFIFQYYEEEERQRGNFPDRFSGHQFPNYSSELNVNALLLGDSALYLCASKGLAGGSYNEQFFGPGTRLTVL.

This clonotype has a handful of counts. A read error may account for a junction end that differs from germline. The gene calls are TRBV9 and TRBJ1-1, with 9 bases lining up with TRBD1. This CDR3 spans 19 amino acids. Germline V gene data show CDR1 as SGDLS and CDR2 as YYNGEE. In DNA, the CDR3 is TGTGCCAGTAGCGGGGGGGGCTCCCGGGACAGGGTATGGGACACTGAAGCTTTCTTT. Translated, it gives CASSGGGSRDRVWDTEAFF.

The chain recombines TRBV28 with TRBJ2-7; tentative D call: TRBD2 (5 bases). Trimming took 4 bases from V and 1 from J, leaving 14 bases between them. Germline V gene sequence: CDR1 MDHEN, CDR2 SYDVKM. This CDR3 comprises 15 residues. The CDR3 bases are TGTGCCAGCAGTTCCTTTTCCAGCGGATCCTACGAGCAGTACTTC. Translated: CASSSFSSGSYEQYF. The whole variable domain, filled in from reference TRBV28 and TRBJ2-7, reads DVKVTQSSRYLVKRTGEKVFLECVQDMDHENMFWYRQDPGLGLRLIYFSYDVKMKEKGDIPEGYSVSREKKERFSLILESASTNQTSMYLCASSSFSSGSYEQYFGPGTRLTVT.

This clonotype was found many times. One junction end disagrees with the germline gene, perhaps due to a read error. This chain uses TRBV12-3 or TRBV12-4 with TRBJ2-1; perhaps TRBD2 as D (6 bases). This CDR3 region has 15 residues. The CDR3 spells CASRLGTPLNNEQFF. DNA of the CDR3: TGTGCCAGCAGATTAGGGACTCCTCTAAACAATGAGCAGTTCTTC.

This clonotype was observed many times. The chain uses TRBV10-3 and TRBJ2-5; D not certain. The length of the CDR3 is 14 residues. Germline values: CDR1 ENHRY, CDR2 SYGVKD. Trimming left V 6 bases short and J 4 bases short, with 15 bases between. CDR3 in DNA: TGTGCCATCAGAAGTTCGGGTAACGGAGAGACCCAGTACTTC. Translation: CAIRSSGNGETQYF.

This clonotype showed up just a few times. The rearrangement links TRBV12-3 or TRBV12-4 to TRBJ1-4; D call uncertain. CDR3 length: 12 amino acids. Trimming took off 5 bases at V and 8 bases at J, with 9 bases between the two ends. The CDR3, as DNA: TGTGCCAGCAGTAGCCCGGGAGAAAAACTGTTTTTT. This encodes CASSSPGEKLFF.

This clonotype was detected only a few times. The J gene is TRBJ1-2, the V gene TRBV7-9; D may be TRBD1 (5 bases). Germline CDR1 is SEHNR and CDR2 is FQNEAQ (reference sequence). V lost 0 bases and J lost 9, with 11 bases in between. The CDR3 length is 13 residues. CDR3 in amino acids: CASSLAGGVRYTF. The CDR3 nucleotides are TGTGCCAGCAGCTTAGCGGGGGGGGTCCGCTACACCTTC.

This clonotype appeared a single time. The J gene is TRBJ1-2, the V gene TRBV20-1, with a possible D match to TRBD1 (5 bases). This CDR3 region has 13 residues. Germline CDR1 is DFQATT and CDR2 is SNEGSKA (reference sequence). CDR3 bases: TGCGGTAAAGGGACGGGCGTAAACTATGGCTACACCTTC. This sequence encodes CGKGTGVNYGYTF.

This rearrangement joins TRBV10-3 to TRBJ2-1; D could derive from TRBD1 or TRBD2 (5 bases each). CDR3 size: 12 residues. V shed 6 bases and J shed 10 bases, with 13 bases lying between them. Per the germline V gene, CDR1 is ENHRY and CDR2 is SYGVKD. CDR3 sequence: CAIRQEGSEQFF. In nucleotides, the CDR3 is TGTGCCATCAGACAGGAAGGGAGCGAGCAGTTCTTC.

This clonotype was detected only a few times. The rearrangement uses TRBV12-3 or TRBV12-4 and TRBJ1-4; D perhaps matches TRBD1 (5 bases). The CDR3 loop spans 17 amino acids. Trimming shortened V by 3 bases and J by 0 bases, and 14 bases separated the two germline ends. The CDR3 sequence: CASSLGPSAATNEKLFF. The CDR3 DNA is TGTGCCAGCAGTTTGGGGCCCTCAGCAGCAACTAATGAAAAACTGTTTTTT.